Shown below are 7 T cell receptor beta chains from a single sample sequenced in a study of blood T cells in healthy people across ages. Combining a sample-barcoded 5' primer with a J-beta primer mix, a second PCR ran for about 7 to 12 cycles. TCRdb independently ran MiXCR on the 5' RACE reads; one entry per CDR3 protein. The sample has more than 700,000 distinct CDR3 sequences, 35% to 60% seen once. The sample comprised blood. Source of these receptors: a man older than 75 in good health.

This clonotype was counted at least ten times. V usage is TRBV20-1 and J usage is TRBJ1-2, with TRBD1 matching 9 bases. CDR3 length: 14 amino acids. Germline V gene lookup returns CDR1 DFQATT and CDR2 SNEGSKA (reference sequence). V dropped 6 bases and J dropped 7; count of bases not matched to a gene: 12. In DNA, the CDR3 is TGCAGTGCGGACCGGGGACAGGGTTTGGGTGGCTACACCTTC. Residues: CSADRGQGLGGYTF.

The CDR3 DNA reads as TGTGCCAGTCGAACAGGCCTCACCTCCTACGAGCAGTACTTC. It is translated as CASRTGLTSYEQYF. The chain has TRBV11-3 and TRBJ2-4, with D possibly matching TRBD1 (5 bases). The end of the DNA is better explained by TRBJ2-7, so the J call may be wrong. Germline V lookup: CDR1 SGHNT, CDR2 YENEEA. The CDR3 consists of 14 residues.

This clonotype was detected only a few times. The CDR3 nucleotides read TGCAGTGCAACAGACCGACTAAGCGGGCCAGCCTACGAGCAGTACTTC. This sequence encodes CSATDRLSGPAYEQYF. This chain connects TRBV20-1 to TRBJ2-7, with a tentative D call TRBD2 (6 bases). The CDR3 length is 16 residues. The V gene's germline CDR1 is DFQATT and CDR2 SNEGSKA (reference sequence). Between the trimmed V and J ends, which lost 6 bases and 2 bases, there was a span of 23 bases.

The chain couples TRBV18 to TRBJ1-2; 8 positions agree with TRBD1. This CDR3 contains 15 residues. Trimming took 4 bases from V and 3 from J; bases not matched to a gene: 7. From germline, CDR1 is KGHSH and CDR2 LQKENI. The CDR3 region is CASSLDRGEDYGYTF. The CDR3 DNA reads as TGTGCCAGCTCACTCGACAGGGGCGAAGACTATGGCTACACCTTC.

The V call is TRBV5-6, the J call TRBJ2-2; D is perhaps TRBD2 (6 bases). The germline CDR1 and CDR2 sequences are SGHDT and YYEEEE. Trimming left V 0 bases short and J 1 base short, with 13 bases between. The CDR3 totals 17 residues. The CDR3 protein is CASSLGSGTENTGELFF. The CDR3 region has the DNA TGTGCCAGCAGCTTGGGTTCCGGGACTGAGAACACCGGGGAGCTGTTTTTT.

CDR3 residues: CASSSPGGYMNTEAFF. The CDR3 nucleotides are TGTGCCAGCAGCTCACCAGGCGGTTACATGAACACTGAAGCTTTCTTT. This rearrangement joins TRBV6-1 to TRBJ1-1; D uncertain. V lost 6 bases and J lost 0, with 17 bases in between. CDR3 size: 16 residues. Germline CDR1 MNHNS, CDR2 SASEGT.

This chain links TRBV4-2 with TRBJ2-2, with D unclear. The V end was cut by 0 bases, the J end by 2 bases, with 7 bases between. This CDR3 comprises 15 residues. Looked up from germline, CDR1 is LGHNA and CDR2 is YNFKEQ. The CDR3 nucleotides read TGTGCCAGCAGCCAAGATGCCCAAAACACCGGGGAGCTGTTTTTT. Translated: CASSQDAQNTGELFF.